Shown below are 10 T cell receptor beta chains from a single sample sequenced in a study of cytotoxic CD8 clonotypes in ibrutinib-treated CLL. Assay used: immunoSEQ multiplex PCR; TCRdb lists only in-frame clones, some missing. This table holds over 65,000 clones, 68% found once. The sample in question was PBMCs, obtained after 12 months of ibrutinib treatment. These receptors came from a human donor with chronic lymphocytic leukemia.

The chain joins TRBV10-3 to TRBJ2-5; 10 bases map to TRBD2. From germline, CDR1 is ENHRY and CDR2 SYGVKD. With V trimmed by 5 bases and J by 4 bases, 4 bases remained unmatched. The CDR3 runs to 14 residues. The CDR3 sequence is CAISPSSGGETQYF. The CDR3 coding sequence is TGTGCCATCAGTCCCTCTAGCGGGGGAGAGACCCAGTACTTC.

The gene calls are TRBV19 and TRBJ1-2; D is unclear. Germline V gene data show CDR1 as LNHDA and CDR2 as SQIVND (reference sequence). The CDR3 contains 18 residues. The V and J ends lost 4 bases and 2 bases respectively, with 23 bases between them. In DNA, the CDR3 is TGTGCCAGTAGTACAAAGCGGACCGCCTTGGCAATGAACTATGGCTACACCTTC. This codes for CASSTKRTALAMNYGYTF.

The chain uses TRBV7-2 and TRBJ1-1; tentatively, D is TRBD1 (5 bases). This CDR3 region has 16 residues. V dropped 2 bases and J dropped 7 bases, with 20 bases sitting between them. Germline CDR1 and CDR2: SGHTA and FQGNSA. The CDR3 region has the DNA TGTGCCAGCAGCTTAAAGGGCCCCCAGGGTCGGGGTGAAGCTTTCTTT. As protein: CASSLKGPQGRGEAFF.

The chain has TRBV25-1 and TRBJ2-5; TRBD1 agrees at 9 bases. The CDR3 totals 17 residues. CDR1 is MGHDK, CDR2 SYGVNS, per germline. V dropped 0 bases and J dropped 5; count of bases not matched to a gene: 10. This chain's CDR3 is CASSEYLTTGGRETQYF. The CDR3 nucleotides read TGTGCCAGCAGTGAATATCTTACTACAGGGGGCCGGGAGACCCAGTACTTC.

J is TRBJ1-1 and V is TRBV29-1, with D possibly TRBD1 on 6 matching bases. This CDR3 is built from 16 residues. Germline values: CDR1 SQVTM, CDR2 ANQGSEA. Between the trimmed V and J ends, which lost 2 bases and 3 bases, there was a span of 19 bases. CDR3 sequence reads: CSVEKSAAGAHTEAFF. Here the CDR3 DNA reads TGCAGCGTTGAAAAAAGTGCGGCAGGGGCTCACACTGAAGCTTTCTTT.

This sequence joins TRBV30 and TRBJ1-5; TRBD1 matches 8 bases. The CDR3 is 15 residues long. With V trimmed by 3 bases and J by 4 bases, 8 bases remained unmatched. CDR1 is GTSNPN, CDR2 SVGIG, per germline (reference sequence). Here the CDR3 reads CAWSHLDRVNQPQHF. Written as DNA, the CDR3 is TGTGCCTGGAGCCACTTGGACAGGGTGAATCAGCCCCAGCATTTT. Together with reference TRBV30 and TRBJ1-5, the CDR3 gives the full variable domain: SQTIHQWPATLVQPVGSPLSLECTVEGTSNPNLYWYRQAAGRGLQLLFYSVGIGQISSEVPQNLSASRPQDRQFILSSKKLLLSDSGFYLCAWSHLDRVNQPQHFGDGTRLSIL.

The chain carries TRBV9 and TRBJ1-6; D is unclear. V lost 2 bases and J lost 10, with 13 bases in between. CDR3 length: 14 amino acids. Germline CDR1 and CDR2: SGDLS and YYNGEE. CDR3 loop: CASSVEDRASPLHF. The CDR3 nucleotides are TGTGCCAGCAGCGTGGAGGACCGAGCCTCACCCCTCCACTTT. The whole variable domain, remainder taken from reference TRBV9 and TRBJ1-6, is DSGVTQTPKHLITATGQRVTLRCSPRSGDLSVYWYQQSLDQGLQFLIQYYNGEERAKGNILERFSAQQFPDLHSELNLSSLELGDSALYFCASSVEDRASPLHFGNGTRLTVT.

CDR3 sequence reads: CAWSVGGGLQETQYF. In DNA form, the CDR3 reads TGTGCCTGGAGTGTCGGCGGGGGGCTCCAAGAGACCCAGTACTTC. This sequence joins TRBV30 and TRBJ2-5; 8 bases align to TRBD2. The CDR3 covers 15 residues. Germline CDR1 GTSNPN, CDR2 SVGIG (reference sequence). Losses at the gene ends were 0 bases for V and 1 base for J; bases not matched to a gene: 4. The full variable domain, rest sourced from reference TRBV30 and TRBJ2-5, is SQTIHQWPATLVQPVGSPLSLECTVEGTSNPNLYWYRQAAGRGLQLLFYSVGIGQISSEVPQNLSASRPQDRQFILSSKKLLLSDSGFYLCAWSVGGGLQETQYFGPGTRLLVL.

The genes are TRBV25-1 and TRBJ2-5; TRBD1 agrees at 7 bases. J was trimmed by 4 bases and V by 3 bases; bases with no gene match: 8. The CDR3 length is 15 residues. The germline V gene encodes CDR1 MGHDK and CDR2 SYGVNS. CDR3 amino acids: CASSDTGVSGETQYF. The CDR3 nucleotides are TGTGCCAGCAGTGATACAGGGGTGTCGGGAGAGACCCAGTACTTC. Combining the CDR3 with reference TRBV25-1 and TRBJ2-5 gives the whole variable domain EADIYQTPRYLVIGTGKKITLECSQTMGHDKMYWYQQDPGMELHLIHYSYGVNSTEKGDLSSESTVSRIRTEHFPLTLESARPSHTSQYLCASSDTGVSGETQYFGPGTRLLVL.

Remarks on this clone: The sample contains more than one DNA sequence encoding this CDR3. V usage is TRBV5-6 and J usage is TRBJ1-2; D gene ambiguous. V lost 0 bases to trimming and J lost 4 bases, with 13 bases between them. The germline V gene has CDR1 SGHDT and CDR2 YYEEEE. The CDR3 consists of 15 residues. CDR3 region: CASSLDKRVAYGYTF. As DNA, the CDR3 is TGTGCCAGCAGCTTGGATAAGAGGGTTGCCTATGGCTACACCTTC.